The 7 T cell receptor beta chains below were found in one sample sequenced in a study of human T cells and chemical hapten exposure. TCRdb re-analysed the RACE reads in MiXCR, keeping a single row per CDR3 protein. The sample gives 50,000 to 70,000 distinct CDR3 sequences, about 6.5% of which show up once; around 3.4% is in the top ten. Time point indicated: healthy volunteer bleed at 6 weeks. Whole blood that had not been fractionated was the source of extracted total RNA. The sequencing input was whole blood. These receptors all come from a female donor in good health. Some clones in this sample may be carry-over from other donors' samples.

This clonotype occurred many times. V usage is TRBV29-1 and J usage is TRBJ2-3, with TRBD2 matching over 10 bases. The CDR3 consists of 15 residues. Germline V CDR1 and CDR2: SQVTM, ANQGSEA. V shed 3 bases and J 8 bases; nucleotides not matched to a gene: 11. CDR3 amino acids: CSVDPRTSGATTQYF. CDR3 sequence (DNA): TGCAGCGTTGATCCCCGGACTAGCGGCGCCACTACGCAGTATTTT.

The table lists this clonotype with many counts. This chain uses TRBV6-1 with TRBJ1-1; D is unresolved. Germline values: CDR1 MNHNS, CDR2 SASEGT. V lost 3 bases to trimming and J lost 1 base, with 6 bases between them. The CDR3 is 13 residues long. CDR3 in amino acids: CASSEFPNTEAFF. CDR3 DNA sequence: TGTGCCAGCAGTGAGTTTCCGAACACTGAAGCTTTCTTT.

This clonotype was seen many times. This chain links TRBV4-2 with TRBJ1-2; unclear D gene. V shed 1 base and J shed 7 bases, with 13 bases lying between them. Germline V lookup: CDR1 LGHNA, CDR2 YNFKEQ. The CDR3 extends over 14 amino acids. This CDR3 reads CASSQVSGVAGYTF. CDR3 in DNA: TGTGCCAGCAGCCAAGTATCCGGGGTGGCTGGCTACACCTTC.

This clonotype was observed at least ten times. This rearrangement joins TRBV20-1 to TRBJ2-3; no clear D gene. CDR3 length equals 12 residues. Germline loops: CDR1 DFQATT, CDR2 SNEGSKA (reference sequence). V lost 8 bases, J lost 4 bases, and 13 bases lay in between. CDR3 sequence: CSPSTTADTQYF. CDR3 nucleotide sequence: TGCAGTCCATCCACTACAGCAGATACGCAGTATTTT.

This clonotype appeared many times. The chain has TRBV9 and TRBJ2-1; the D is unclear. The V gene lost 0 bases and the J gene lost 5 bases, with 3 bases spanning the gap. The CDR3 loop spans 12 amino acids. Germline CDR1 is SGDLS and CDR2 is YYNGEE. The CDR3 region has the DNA TGTGCCAGCAGCGTAGTACACAATGAGCAGTTCTTC. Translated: CASSVVHNEQFF.

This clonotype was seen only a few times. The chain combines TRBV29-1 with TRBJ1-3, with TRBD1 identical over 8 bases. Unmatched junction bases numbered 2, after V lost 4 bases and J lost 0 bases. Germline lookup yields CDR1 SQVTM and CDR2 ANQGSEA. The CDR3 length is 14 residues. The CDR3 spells CSVADRASGNTIYF. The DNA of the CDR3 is TGCAGCGTTGCGGACAGGGCCTCTGGAAACACCATATATTTT.

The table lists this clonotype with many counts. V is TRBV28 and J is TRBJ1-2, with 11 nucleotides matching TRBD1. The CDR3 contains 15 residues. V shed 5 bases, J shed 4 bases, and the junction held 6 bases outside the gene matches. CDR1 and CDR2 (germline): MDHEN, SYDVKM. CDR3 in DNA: TGTGCCAGCAGTCCGTGGACAGGGGGCGGCTATGGCTACACCTTC. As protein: CASSPWTGGGYGYTF.